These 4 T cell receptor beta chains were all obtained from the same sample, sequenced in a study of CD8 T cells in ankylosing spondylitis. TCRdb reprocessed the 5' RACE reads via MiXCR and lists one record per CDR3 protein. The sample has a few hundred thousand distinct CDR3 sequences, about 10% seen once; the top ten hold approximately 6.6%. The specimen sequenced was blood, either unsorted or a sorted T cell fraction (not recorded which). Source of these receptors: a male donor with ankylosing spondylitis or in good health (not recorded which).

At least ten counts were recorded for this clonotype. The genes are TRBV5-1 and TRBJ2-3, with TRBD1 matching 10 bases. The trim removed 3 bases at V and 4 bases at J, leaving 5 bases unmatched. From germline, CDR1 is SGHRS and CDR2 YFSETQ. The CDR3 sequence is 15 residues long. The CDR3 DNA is TGCGCCAGCAGCTCCGGGACAGGGGTCTCAGATACGCAGTATTTT. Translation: CASSSGTGVSDTQYF.

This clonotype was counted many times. Written as DNA, the CDR3 is TGTGCCAGCAGTTTCCTGGGCGCCCAGTACTTC. Its translation is CASSFLGAQYF. This chain uses TRBV28 with TRBJ2-5; D unresolved. V shed 3 bases and J shed 9 bases, with 8 bases lying between them. Germline CDR1 MDHEN, CDR2 SYDVKM. The CDR3 is 11 amino acids. Supplemented by reference TRBV28 and TRBJ2-5, the full variable domain reads DVKVTQSSRYLVKRTGEKVFLECVQDMDHENMFWYRQDPGLGLRLIYFSYDVKMKEKGDIPEGYSVSREKKERFSLILESASTNQTSMYLCASSFLGAQYFGPGTRLLVL.

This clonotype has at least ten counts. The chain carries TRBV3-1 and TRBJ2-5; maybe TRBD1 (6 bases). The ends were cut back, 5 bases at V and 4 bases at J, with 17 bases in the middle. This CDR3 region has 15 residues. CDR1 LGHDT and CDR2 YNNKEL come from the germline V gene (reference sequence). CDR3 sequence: CASSSPTGHPETQYF. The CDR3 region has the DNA TGTGCCAGCAGCTCTCCCACGGGACACCCAGAGACCCAGTACTTC.

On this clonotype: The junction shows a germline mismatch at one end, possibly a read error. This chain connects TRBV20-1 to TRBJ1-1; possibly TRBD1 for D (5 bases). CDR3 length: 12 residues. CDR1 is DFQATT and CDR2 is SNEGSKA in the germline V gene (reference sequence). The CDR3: CSARVGDAESFF. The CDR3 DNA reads TGCAGTGCTAGAGTCGGGGACGCTGAATCTTTCTTT.